These 28 T cell receptor beta chains originate from one sample sequenced in a study of blood T cell repertoires in COVID-19. Clones were read by immunoSEQ multiplex PCR, and TCRdb kept only the in-frame ones, dropping some. This sample carries 150,000 to 200,000 clones, approximately 86% of them seen once, and the ten largest clones take roughly a tenth. Sample: peripheral blood. These receptor sequences come from a woman aged 80 or over with active or convalescent COVID-19.

V gene TRBV12-5 combines with J gene TRBJ2-6; 10 nucleotides align to TRBD1. V dropped 3 bases and J dropped 2; count of bases not matched to a gene: 1. CDR1 LGHNT and CDR2 FRNRAP come from the germline V gene. The CDR3 is 16 residues long. The CDR3 reads CASGFDRGPGANVLTF. In nucleotides, the CDR3 is TGTGCTAGTGGTTTCGACAGGGGGCCTGGGGCCAACGTCCTGACTTTC.

The rearrangement uses TRBV6-2 or TRBV6-3 and TRBJ1-3; D perhaps matches TRBD1 (6 bases). Trimming took 2 bases from V and 3 from J, leaving 14 bases between them. The CDR3 loop spans 16 amino acids. Germline loops: CDR1 MNHEY, CDR2 SVGEGT. Here the CDR3 reads CASSYEPRTVGNTIYF. CDR3 DNA: TGTGCCAGCAGTTACGAGCCCAGGACAGTTGGAAACACCATATATTTT.

The genes are TRBV2 and TRBJ1-1; D gene unclear. V dropped 0 bases and J dropped 1 base, with 9 bases sitting between them. The CDR3 sequence is 15 residues long. Germline-derived CDR1 and CDR2 are SNHLY and FYNNEI. The CDR3 loop is CASSEARGWNTEAFF. CDR3 coding DNA: TGTGCCAGCAGTGAAGCGCGGGGTTGGAACACTGAAGCTTTCTTT.

The chain has TRBV3-1 (or the pseudogene TRBV3-2) and TRBJ1-1; D remains ambiguous. Germline CDR1 is LGHDT and CDR2 is YNNKEL (reference sequence). V lost 4 bases and J lost 5, with 17 bases in between. The CDR3 length is 15 residues. The DNA for the CDR3 is TGTGCCAGCAGCCCAGACGGTACTTTGCCGACTGAAGCTTTCTTT. Amino acid sequence: CASSPDGTLPTEAFF.

This clone appeared once. The rearrangement joins TRBV25-1 to TRBJ1-3; D is perhaps TRBD1 (6 bases). With 3 bases removed from V and 4 bases from J, the gap between germline ends came to 16 bases. From germline, CDR1 is MGHDK and CDR2 SYGVNS. CDR3 size: 16 residues. The CDR3 reads CASSDVRQGMGNTIYF. DNA of the CDR3: TGTGCCAGCAGTGATGTTAGGCAGGGGATGGGAAACACCATATATTTT.

The chain employs TRBV18 and TRBJ1-5, with 7 bases identical to TRBD1. V gave up 2 bases and J gave up 5 bases; unmatched junction bases: 3. From germline, CDR1 is KGHSH and CDR2 LQKENI. This CDR3 region has 14 residues. CDR3 loop: CASSPGTVYQPQHF. The DNA for the CDR3 is TGTGCCAGCTCACCAGGGACAGTTTATCAGCCCCAGCATTTT.

This rearrangement joins TRBV27 to TRBJ2-1; a weak D match, TRBD2 (6 bases). The V gene's germline CDR1 is MNHEY and CDR2 SMNVEV (reference sequence). The CDR3 runs 14 residues. The germline V and J ends were trimmed by 5 bases and 16 bases, with 24 bases remaining between them. CDR3 protein: CASSTIPSLAGLFF. The CDR3 DNA follows: TGTGCCAGCAGTACTATCCCCTCTTTGGCGGGATTATTCTTC.

This clone was observed a few times. The rearrangement links TRBV30 to TRBJ2-1, with a tentative D call TRBD2 (5 bases). V was pared by 8 bases and J by 6 bases, with 11 bases between. Germline V gene sequence: CDR1 GTSNPN, CDR2 SVGIG (reference sequence). This CDR3 region has 11 residues. CDR3 coding DNA: TGTGCCCGCAGACGGGGCAATGAGCAGTTCTTC. Protein product: CARRRGNEQFF.

The V and J genes are TRBV29-1 and TRBJ1-3, with TRBD1 matching 7 bases. With V trimmed by 7 bases and J by 4 bases, 7 bases remained unmatched. This CDR3 is 13 amino acids long. Germline lookup yields CDR1 SQVTM and CDR2 ANQGSEA. DNA of the CDR3: TGCAGCGCACAACAGGGGTTAGGAAACACCATATATTTT. Residues: CSAQQGLGNTIYF.

The chain joins TRBV5-1 to TRBJ2-7; D remains ambiguous. Germline loops: CDR1 SGHRS, CDR2 YFSETQ. V was cut by 0 bases and J by 3 bases, with 16 bases left in between. The CDR3 runs to 16 residues. CDR3 sequence: CASSLAPPPSSYEQYF. The CDR3 nucleotides are TGCGCCAGCAGCTTGGCCCCTCCCCCGTCCAGCTACGAGCAGTACTTC. The full variable domain, with the rest looked up from reference TRBV5-1 and TRBJ2-7, is KAGVTQTPRYLIKTRGQQVTLSCSPISGHRSVSWYQQTPGQGLQFLFEYFSETQRNKGNFPGRFSGRQFSNSRSEMNVSTLELGDSALYLCASSLAPPPSSYEQYFGPGTRLTVT.

The rearrangement uses TRBV27 and TRBJ2-5; TRBD1 agrees at 11 bases. Trimming removed 5 bases from V and 5 bases from J; junction bases left unmatched: 7. The CDR3 runs 15 residues. Germline loops: CDR1 MNHEY, CDR2 SMNVEV (reference sequence). The CDR3 sequence: CASSTRTGGRETQYF. In nucleotides, the CDR3 is TGTGCCAGCAGTACTAGGACAGGGGGCCGGGAGACCCAGTACTTC.

The CDR3 region is CASSVGANTEAFF. The CDR3 DNA is TGCGCCAGCAGCGTTGGGGCTAACACTGAAGCTTTCTTT. The rearrangement joins TRBV5-1 to TRBJ1-1, with D maybe TRBD1 (5 bases). CDR1 is SGHRS and CDR2 is YFSETQ in the germline V gene. The CDR3 length is 13 residues. The V end lost 4 bases, the J end lost 2 bases, and 9 bases lay between the germline ends.

V gene TRBV5-1 combines with J gene TRBJ2-5; 13 bases map to TRBD2. Germline CDR1 and CDR2: SGHRS and YFSETQ. V lost 4 bases, J lost 4 bases, and 13 bases stayed unmatched. The CDR3 runs to 18 residues. CDR3 nucleotides: TGCGCCAGCAGCCTAGGGACTAGCGGGACCCGAGTAAGAGAGACCCAGTACTTC. Translation: CASSLGTSGTRVRETQYF.

The chain employs TRBV28 and TRBJ1-1; D is perhaps TRBD1 (6 bases). The CDR3 spans 13 residues. Trimming removed 5 bases from V and 7 bases from J, with 14 bases in between. CDR1 is MDHEN, CDR2 SYDVKM, per germline. The CDR3 sequence: CASSLQGSGEAFF. CDR3 DNA sequence: TGTGCCAGCAGTCTTCAGGGGTCGGGTGAAGCTTTCTTT. Full variable domain (missing parts from reference TRBV28 and TRBJ1-1): DVKVTQSSRYLVKRTGEKVFLECVQDMDHENMFWYRQDPGLGLRLIYFSYDVKMKEKGDIPEGYSVSREKKERFSLILESASTNQTSMYLCASSLQGSGEAFFGQGTRLTVV.

V gene TRBV4-2 combines with J gene TRBJ1-4, with D possibly matching TRBD1 (6 bases). Looked up from germline, CDR1 is LGHNA and CDR2 is YNFKEQ. Between the trimmed V and J ends, which lost 0 bases and 7 bases, there was a span of 15 bases. This CDR3 comprises 16 residues. In DNA, the CDR3 is TGTGCCAGCAGCCAAGATCAAGGCAGGGGTTTTGAAAAACTGTTTTTT. Translation gives CASSQDQGRGFEKLFF.

The rearrangement uses TRBV6-6 and TRBJ1-5; D is unclear. The germline CDR1 and CDR2 sequences are MNHNY and SVGAGI (reference sequence). This CDR3 has 16 amino acids. The germline V and J ends were trimmed by 6 bases and 1 base, with 16 bases remaining between them. The CDR3 bases are TGTGCCAGCAGCGACGCGGGAGGAACGAGCAATCAGCCCCAGCATTTT. Translated, it gives CASSDAGGTSNQPQHF.

The genes are TRBV7-6 and TRBJ2-7; 11 nucleotides match TRBD1. Per the germline V gene, CDR1 is SGHVS and CDR2 is FNYEAQ. CDR3 length: 13 residues. The V and J ends lost 8 bases and 7 bases, in that order; junction bases with no gene match: 7. The CDR3 reads CASRTGGGTEQYF. The CDR3 DNA is TGTGCCAGCCGGACAGGGGGCGGAACTGAGCAGTACTTC.

V usage is TRBV24-1 and J usage is TRBJ2-3, with D possibly TRBD1 on 6 matching bases. Germline CDR1 KGHDR, CDR2 SFDVKD. Trimming removed 6 bases from V and 1 base from J, with 7 bases in between. The CDR3 length is 13 residues. The chain's CDR3 is CATSNRGTDTQYF. The CDR3 nucleotides are TGTGCCACCAGTAACAGGGGCACAGATACGCAGTATTTT.

The J gene is TRBJ1-2, the V gene TRBV5-1; unclear D gene. Germline assignment: CDR1 SGHRS and CDR2 YFSETQ. V was cut by 4 bases and J by 6 bases, with 16 bases left in between. The CDR3 contains 14 residues. The CDR3 here is CASSPAGRFDGYTF. The CDR3, as DNA: TGCGCCAGCAGCCCGGCTGGGCGATTCGATGGCTACACCTTC.

The V gene is TRBV5-8, the J gene TRBJ1-2; 7 positions match TRBD1. The germline V gene encodes CDR1 SGHTS and CDR2 YDEGEE. The CDR3 has 15 residues. After removal of 0 bases from V and 5 bases from J, the junction contained 7 bases not matched to a gene. The CDR3 region is CASSLGDSRVYGYTF. Written as DNA, the CDR3 is TGTGCCAGCAGCTTGGGGGACAGCAGAGTTTATGGCTACACCTTC.

The J gene is TRBJ1-4, the V gene TRBV7-8; 10 positions match TRBD1. CDR1 SGHVS and CDR2 FQNEAQ come from the germline V gene. V lost 5 bases and J lost 8; bases outside the gene matches: 14. This CDR3 has 17 residues. The CDR3 bases are TGTGCCAGCAGCATCTTTATACCGGGACAGGGGTTAGAAAAACTGTTTTTT. This sequence encodes CASSIFIPGQGLEKLFF.

The J gene is TRBJ2-7, the V gene TRBV6-5; TRBD2 matches at 14 bases. The CDR3 spans 14 residues. After removal of 6 bases from V and 3 bases from J, the junction contained 1 base not matched to a gene. Germline V gene data show CDR1 as MNHEY and CDR2 as SVGAGI. CDR3 sequence reads: CASRGLAGVYEQYF. The CDR3 nucleotides are TGTGCCAGCAGGGGACTAGCGGGGGTCTACGAGCAGTACTTC.

The chain couples TRBV5-1 to TRBJ1-2; 9 nucleotides line up with TRBD1. Germline CDR1 reads SGHRS; CDR2 reads YFSETQ. V shed 4 bases and J 4 bases; nucleotides not matched to a gene: 8. This CDR3 has 15 amino acids. In DNA form, the CDR3 reads TGCGCCAGCAGCCCCAGGACAGGGGATACCTATGGCTACACCTTC. Amino acids: CASSPRTGDTYGYTF.

This clone has a handful of counts. The chain joins TRBV25-1 to TRBJ1-3, with D possibly matching TRBD1 (6 bases). The ends were cut back, 4 bases at V and 2 bases at J, with 9 bases in the middle. Germline CDR1 and CDR2: MGHDK and SYGVNS. CDR3 length: 14 amino acids. The CDR3 loop is CASSVTGTGNTIYF. The CDR3 DNA follows: TGTGCCAGCAGTGTTACAGGGACTGGAAACACCATATATTTT.

V is TRBV4-1 and J is TRBJ1-4; 7 bases map to TRBD1. V trimming: 3 bases; J trimming: 8 bases; junction bases outside the gene matches: 9. Germline loops: CDR1 MGHRA, CDR2 YSYEKL. The CDR3 runs 15 residues. The chain's CDR3 is CASSHPNRGNEKLFF. CDR3 DNA: TGCGCCAGCAGCCACCCGAACAGGGGAAACGAAAAACTGTTTTTT.

V usage is TRBV5-8 and J usage is TRBJ2-3; 7 nucleotides align to TRBD1. This CDR3 spans 14 amino acids. V shed 3 bases, J shed 6 bases, and the junction held 7 bases outside the gene matches. Germline V CDR1 and CDR2: SGHTS, YDEGEE. CDR3 in amino acids: CASSSYRGLDTQYF. In nucleotides, the CDR3 is TGTGCCAGCAGCTCGTACAGGGGTTTGGATACGCAGTATTTT.

The chain is built from TRBV5-1 and TRBJ1-1, with 9 bases fitting TRBD1. The V and J ends lost 4 bases and 1 base, in that order; junction bases with no gene match: 5. Germline lookup yields CDR1 SGHRS and CDR2 YFSETQ. The CDR3 has 15 residues. The CDR3 DNA follows: TGCGCCAGCAGCCCAATGGGACAGGGGAACACTGAAGCTTTCTTT. Encoded protein: CASSPMGQGNTEAFF. Filled out from reference TRBV5-1 and TRBJ1-1, the complete variable domain reads KAGVTQTPRYLIKTRGQQVTLSCSPISGHRSVSWYQQTPGQGLQFLFEYFSETQRNKGNFPGRFSGRQFSNSRSEMNVSTLELGDSALYLCASSPMGQGNTEAFFGQGTRLTVV.

This chain uses TRBV9 with TRBJ1-1; D is unresolved. The V end was cut by 1 base, the J end by 5 bases, with 9 bases between. The CDR3 loop spans 13 amino acids. CDR1 and CDR2 (germline): SGDLS, YYNGEE. CDR3 in amino acids: CASSVIGSTEAFF. The CDR3 DNA reads TGTGCCAGCAGCGTAATCGGGAGTACTGAAGCTTTCTTT.